This T cell receptor (beta chain) was identified in a study of shared clonotypes between healthy human individuals (dated by TCRdb to 2018 to 2021). For context, the study as a whole: The cohort comprised two women and three men aged 18 to 49 years. To estimate repertoire size and how much clonotypes are shared between individuals, the study performed deep sequencing of blood TCR repertoires from a handful of healthy adults. Each donor's leukapheresis produced roughly between about 0.85 and 10 billion PBMCs. Different laboratories and diverse techniques were used to prepare libraries and sequence TCR repertoires, to increase sequencing depth and limit assay-specific biases.

Trimming accounts for 4 bases at V and 5 bases at J, while the number of junction bases matched to no gene is 3. Including cysteine and phenylalanine, the CDR3 has 14 amino acids. This entry keeps only the CDR3 DNA: 42 bases, framed from base 1. From a lookup of the germline V gene, CDR1 and CDR2 are SGHRS and YFSETQ. This clone showed up just a few times. Its target antigen remains unknown. No base-level quality is on record; no much larger clone is a single base apart. Study-wide conclusions, independent of this receptor: Sampling was limited to blood, and TCR repertoires in tissue likely differ from TCR repertoires in blood. Pairwise subsampling led to the expectation that sequencing depth would affect the degree of clonotype sharing among donors. Because the study included only a small number of donors, the genetic and exposure-history diversity represented was limited.

Donors were healthy HIV-negative adults with no recently reported acute infections or vaccinations. Every donor was a Caucasian adult living in Nashville, Tennessee, USA. In the unsorted samples, roughly 90 million PBMCs were counted, and genomic DNA was extracted using the QIAamp DNA Blood Mini kit. Blood was obtained by leukapheresis, after which PBMCs were separated by Ficoll-Histopaque density gradient centrifugation and cryopreserved in liquid nitrogen vapor phase. Using the deep immunoSEQ assay, multiplex PCR amplified TCR CDR3 regions from genomic DNA. Extracted genomic DNA from each cell subset was spread evenly across all wells of several immunoSEQ 96-well plates, with each plate serving as a replicate. For unsorted PBMC, around 300 ng genomic DNA, equal to 30,000 or so T cell genomes, was loaded into each replicate PCR. Genomic DNA from unsorted PBMC was sequenced over ten immunoSEQ deep assay plates. The purified libraries were quantified using a Qubit 3.0 fluorometer, sized with a Bioanalyzer 2100, and then quantified again using the KAPA Library Quantification kit. Every immunoSEQ 96-well plate was sequenced on a dedicated single-read 150-cycle Illumina NextSeq 550 flow cell. Regarding the original processing steps: Because the immunoSEQ output included only junctional sequences and no quality scores, the filtering could not be the same as the filtering used for full-length reads. Sequences were annotated with PyIR, a Python wrapper for IgBLAST v1.9, using IMGT germline references to assign V/J genes and CDR3. Reads were filtered out if the reads had weak V/J assignments (E-value above 1e-6), no CDR3, stop codons, out-of-frame junctions, or ambiguous translated residues. A V3J clonotype was defined by an identical inferred V gene, J gene, and CDR3 amino acid sequence. The percentage overlap between two repertoires was calculated by dividing the number of shared unique clonotypes by the size of the smaller repertoire. Three approaches were used to assess repertoire richness: RTK rarefaction, the Chao1 estimator, and Recon v2.1 estimates of unobserved clonotypes. Imported from immuneACCESS, the table was reduced by TCRdb to in-frame sequences with V and J called. These copies leave out some clones; in studies compared against another copy, an unresolved V gene accounts for under half, and the cause of the remainder is not known. That table supplies the V and J calls and clone size; D and trimming were determined from the DNA. The sample has fewer than 550,000 clones on record, 75% to 80% of them singletons. Clones ranked in the top ten supply about 12% of the sample.

The receptor chain draws on TRBV5-1 and TRBJ2-3, and 11 junction bases match TRBD1. Material for sequencing was PBMCs. This sequence originates from a woman in her forties in good health. Some clones in this sample may be carry-over from other donors' samples. CDR3 region: CASSTGQGGDTQYF. The base sequence is TGCGCCAGCAGCACGGGACAGGGGGGAGATACGCAGTATTTT.